This TCR beta chain was recorded in a study of patients and donors after allogeneic stem cell transplantation (dated by TCRdb to the early 2020s). Libraries were prepared through RT-PCR. Sequencing was carried out with a NextSeq 550. The raw public reads went through TCRdb reprocessing: fastp at Q25, MiXCR clone calling, in-frame beta chains kept. CDR3 protein duplicates are merged, each entry listing the most common genes and DNA. The sample contains about 110,000 distinct CDR3 sequences, roughly 37% of them found a single time. The ten largest clones represent around 25% of the sample. This clonotype came up a few times. The clone's antigen remains unknown. Base qualities are not at hand, and no much larger clone is one base apart. V and J lose 1 base and 13 bases, and a span of 11 bases separates them. CDR1 and CDR2 (SGHDN, FVKESK) derive from the germline V gene. From the cysteine up to the phenylalanine, the CDR3 has a length of 12 residues. The only DNA kept is the CDR3, 36 bases in frame from the first base.

This TCR came from a human donor who was either an allogeneic HSCT recipient or a stem cell or donor lymphocyte infusion donor (not recorded which). It is not recorded whose cells these are; they may come from a transplant donor. The V and J genes are TRBV14 and TRBJ2-1, with a tentative D gene TRBD1 over 5 matching bases. Material: blood, either unsorted or a sorted T cell fraction (not recorded which). CDR3 region: CASSQGTTYQFF. The nucleotide sequence is TGTGCCAGCAGCCAAGGGACAACGTACCAGTTCTTC.